This T cell receptor (beta chain) was retrieved from a study of T cells in tumors after PD-1 blockade. Study overall: Each patient got pembrolizumab 200 mg every 3 weeks or cemiplimab 350 mg every 2 weeks. A subset received ongoing vismodegib 150 mg daily alongside anti-PD-1 therapy. On average, peripheral blood gave about 120,000 TCR templates and 35,000 to 40,000 unique clonotypes.

This table comes from immunoSEQ multiplex PCR, and its TCRdb copy is limited to in-frame clones, with some not included. The sample carries 15,000 to 20,000 clones, 65% to 85% recorded once. The CDR3 extends over 15 amino acids. CDR1 is MNHEY, CDR2 SVGAGI, per germline. Of note for this clone: Mismatch with germline at one junction end may stem from a read error.

The clonotype originates from a human donor with advanced basal cell or squamous cell carcinoma (not recorded which). The sample consisted of PBMCs, taken after anti-PD-1 therapy. This chain joins TRBV6-5 and TRBJ1-2, with 10 positions matching TRBD1. DNA for the CDR3: TGTGCCAGCAGTCCTGGGACAGGGGAAGGGTATGGCTGCACCTTC. Amino acid sequence: CASSPGTGEGYGCTF.